The source of this TCR beta chain is a study of T-cell reconstitution after alpha-beta-depleted transplantation in children. It was with unique molecular identifiers that the TCRbeta library was prepared. Using its own MiXCR run on the PCR reads, TCRdb lists one record per CDR3 protein. The table has fewer than 7,000 distinct CDR3 sequences, roughly 14% seen once; the top ten hold around 5.4%. The germline V and J ends were trimmed by 5 bases and 2 bases, with 9 bases remaining between them. Germline V gene sequence: CDR1 SGHVS, CDR2 FNYEAQ. The CDR3 has 13 residues. About this clonotype: What it recognizes is unknown.

Findings and caveats of the study: Expanded graft clones numbering several hundred reportedly gave rise to alpha-beta T cells about two months after transplant. Several patients had high TCRbeta diversity at day 60; it came from surviving recipient T cells and thymic progenitors.

The TCR sequence derives from a boy younger than 18 with acute lymphoblastic leukemia, due to receive a stem cell transplant. The chain uses TRBV7-6 and TRBJ1-1; tentatively, D is TRBD1 (5 bases). The sample consisted of PBMCs, taken before TCRalphabeta/CD19-depleted stem cell transplant. This CDR3 is CASSRQTNTEAFF. Here the CDR3 DNA reads TGTGCCAGCAGCCGACAGACTAACACTGAAGCTTTCTTT.